This T cell receptor (beta chain) appears in the sequencing data of a study of somatic mutations in cytotoxic T cells in rheumatoid arthritis. Overall study results and limits: Nothing was done to adjust for multiple comparisons when TRBV07 showed up slightly less in rheumatoid arthritis patients.

The ends were cut back, 0 bases at V and 0 bases at J, with 15 bases in the middle. The CDR3 is 17 residues long. CDR1 and CDR2 (germline): SGHTA, FQGNSA. For this clone: The antigen is not known.

Libraries were prepared by immunoSEQ multiplex PCR; TCRdb keeps only in-frame clonotypes and omits some of them. The repertoire holds about 18,000 clones, 80% to 90% seen once, with 11% to 15% in the top ten. The chain combines TRBV7-2 with TRBJ2-7; a weak D match, TRBD1 (5 bases). Sequenced material: CD8+ T cells sorted from blood. The source of this sequence is an adult with rheumatoid arthritis. CDR3 protein: CASSLATRQGYSYEQYF. The DNA of the CDR3 is TGTGCCAGCAGCTTAGCGACGAGGCAGGGATACTCCTACGAGCAGTACTTC.